The 26 T cell receptor beta chains reported below all come from one sample, sequenced in a study of T cell repertoires in cytomegalovirus infection. Using its own MiXCR run on the reads, TCRdb lists one record per CDR3 protein. The table includes a few hundred thousand distinct CDR3 sequences, 26% detected once. Source material: PBMCs. The receptors were gathered from a human donor in good health (CMV status not recorded). Some clones in this sample may be carry-over from other donors' samples.

This clonotype appeared many times. The V and J genes are TRBV7-2 and TRBJ2-4; 7 bases align to TRBD2. This CDR3 is 13 amino acids long. Germline CDR1 and CDR2: SGHTA and FQGNSA. J lost 8 bases, V lost 3 bases, and 4 bases had no gene match. The DNA for the CDR3 is TGTGCCAGCAGCTTTCAGGGAGGGGACATTCAGTACTTC. As protein: CASSFQGGDIQYF. Using reference TRBV7-2 and TRBJ2-4 for the parts outside the CDR3, the full variable domain is GAGVSQSPSNKVTEKGKDVELRCDPISGHTALYWYRQSLGQGLEFLIYFQGNSAPDKSGLPSDRFSAERTGGSVSTLTIQRTQQEDSAVYLCASSFQGGDIQYFGAGTRLSVL.

This chain connects TRBV7-8 to TRBJ2-4, with unresolved D. Trimming removed 4 bases at V and 0 bases at J, with 4 bases between. Germline CDR1 reads SGHVS; CDR2 reads FQNEAQ. This CDR3 spans 13 amino acids. This CDR3 is CASSSIAKNIQYF. DNA of the CDR3: TGTGCCAGCAGCTCGATAGCCAAAAACATTCAGTACTTC.

DNA for the CDR3: TGCGCCAGCAGCTATAGCGGGAGAGGTAACGAGCAGTACTTC. This encodes CASSYSGRGNEQYF. This rearrangement joins TRBV5-1 to TRBJ2-7; 9 bases are a match to TRBD2. Germline V gene lookup returns CDR1 SGHRS and CDR2 YFSETQ. CDR3 length: 14 residues. Unmatched junction bases numbered 6, after V lost 3 bases and J lost 5 bases.

This clonotype was counted at least ten times. The rearrangement links TRBV4-3 to TRBJ2-1; D gene uncertain. The CDR3 extends over 17 amino acids. Per the germline V gene, CDR1 is LGHNA and CDR2 is YSLEER. V was trimmed by 0 bases and J by 0 bases, leaving 12 bases between them. CDR3 nucleotides: TGCGCCAGCAGCCAAGATAGGATGGCATTCTCCTACAATGAGCAGTTCTTC. This codes for CASSQDRMAFSYNEQFF.

The CDR3 DNA sequence: TGCGCCAGCAAACAATGGACAGGGGTCTACGAGCAGTACTTC. As protein: CASKQWTGVYEQYF. The V gene is TRBV5-1, the J gene TRBJ2-7; 9 positions match TRBD1. The CDR3 contains 14 residues. Trimming took 6 bases from V and 3 from J; bases not matched to a gene: 7. Germline V CDR1 and CDR2: SGHRS, YFSETQ.

The sample holds many counts of this clonotype. The V gene is TRBV7-2, the J gene TRBJ2-7, with D hard to call. The CDR3 has 14 amino acids. Trimming took off 0 bases at V and 2 bases at J, with 8 bases between the two ends. Germline loops: CDR1 SGHTA, CDR2 FQGNSA. CDR3 bases: TGTGCCAGCAGCTTAGCTACCTCGACCTACGAGCAGTACTTC. This encodes CASSLATSTYEQYF.

This clonotype was seen once. The CDR3 here is CAISTQGGNQPQHF. CDR3 coding DNA: TGTGCCATCAGTACACAGGGAGGCAATCAGCCCCAGCATTTT. This sequence joins TRBV10-3 and TRBJ1-5, with D possibly being TRBD1 (6 bases). This CDR3 has 14 amino acids. Germline V gives CDR1 ENHRY, CDR2 SYGVKD. V lost 5 bases to trimming and J lost 2 bases, with 10 bases between them.

The chain uses TRBV28 and TRBJ1-5; 11 nucleotides match TRBD1. V dropped 6 bases and J dropped 3; count of bases not matched to a gene: 10. Germline-derived CDR1 and CDR2 are MDHEN and SYDVKM. The CDR3 has 17 amino acids. The CDR3 coding sequence is TGTGCCAGCAGCTTGAGATCCGGACAGGGGGCCAATCAGCCCCAGCATTTT. This encodes CASSLRSGQGANQPQHF.

This clonotype was counted ten times or more. The chain employs TRBV7-2 and TRBJ1-1; 8 bases line up with TRBD1. Germline values: CDR1 SGHTA, CDR2 FQGNSA. The trim removed 4 bases at V and 7 bases at J, leaving 8 bases unmatched. There are 14 residues in the CDR3. The CDR3 DNA is TGTGCCAGCAGCTGGGCCGGGACAGGATTTGAAGCTTTCTTT. This sequence encodes CASSWAGTGFEAFF.

This clonotype was counted ten times or more. The V gene is TRBV7-2, the J gene TRBJ2-3; D is tentatively TRBD1 or TRBD2 (5 bases each). V lost 7 bases to trimming and J lost 2 bases, with 16 bases between them. Germline loops: CDR1 SGHTA, CDR2 FQGNSA. The CDR3 spans 15 residues. CDR3 sequence reads: CASTLGESLTDTQYF. CDR3 bases: TGTGCCAGCACCCTGGGGGAAAGTCTCACAGATACGCAGTATTTT. Full variable domain (remainder filled in from reference TRBV7-2 and TRBJ2-3): GAGVSQSPSNKVTEKGKDVELRCDPISGHTALYWYRQSLGQGLEFLIYFQGNSAPDKSGLPSDRFSAERTGGSVSTLTIQRTQQEDSAVYLCASTLGESLTDTQYFGPGTRLTVL.

This chain links TRBV7-8 with TRBJ1-2; no definite D call. The CDR3 runs to 14 residues. V lost 1 base, J lost 4 bases, and 10 bases lay in between. Looked up from germline, CDR1 is SGHVS and CDR2 is FQNEAQ. The CDR3 reads CASSLEGTAYGYTF. DNA of the CDR3: TGTGCCAGCAGCTTAGAGGGAACAGCCTATGGCTACACCTTC.

This clonotype was seen repeatedly, ten times or more. The chain employs TRBV7-8 and TRBJ2-3; D gene unclear. There are 13 residues in the CDR3. Germline CDR1 and CDR2: SGHVS and FQNEAQ. Trimming removed 5 bases from V and 5 bases from J, with 11 bases in between. CDR3 amino acids: CASSRRTLDTQYF. The CDR3 coding sequence is TGTGCCAGCAGCCGCCGGACCCTAGATACGCAGTATTTT.

The chain carries TRBV7-2 and TRBJ2-7; D assignment may be TRBD1 or TRBD2 (5 bases each). The germline V gene has CDR1 SGHTA and CDR2 FQGNSA. The V gene lost 5 bases and the J gene lost 0 bases, with 14 bases spanning the gap. This CDR3 spans 15 amino acids. Here the CDR3 DNA reads TGTGCCAGCAGCCCCGGGTGGGGGAGCTCCTACGAGCAGTACTTC. Protein: CASSPGWGSSYEQYF. Filled out from reference TRBV7-2 and TRBJ2-7, the complete variable domain reads GAGVSQSPSNKVTEKGKDVELRCDPISGHTALYWYRQSLGQGLEFLIYFQGNSAPDKSGLPSDRFSAERTGGSVSTLTIQRTQQEDSAVYLCASSPGWGSSYEQYFGPGTRLTVT.

This clonotype was picked up one time. This rearrangement joins TRBV29-1 to TRBJ2-1; D gene ambiguous. Trimming left V 4 bases short and J 5 bases short, with 9 bases between. This CDR3 region has 12 residues. In germline, CDR1 is SQVTM, CDR2 ANQGSEA. The DNA of the CDR3 is TGCAGCGTTGTACAGTCCGACAATGAGCAGTTCTTC. Translation: CSVVQSDNEQFF.

This clonotype has just one count. The V gene is TRBV11-3, the J gene TRBJ1-1; D is ambiguous. Trimming shortened V by 5 bases and J by 5 bases, and 21 bases separated the two germline ends. This CDR3 has 16 residues. From germline, CDR1 is SGHNT and CDR2 YENEEA. The CDR3 here is CASSPRIIEARTEAFF. DNA for the CDR3: TGTGCCAGCAGCCCCCGCATTATAGAGGCGCGAACTGAAGCTTTCTTT.

This sequence joins TRBV11-2 and TRBJ2-2; D perhaps matches TRBD2 (6 bases). V lost 1 base, J lost 13 bases, and 16 bases lay in between. Germline CDR1 SGHAT, CDR2 FQNNGV. The CDR3 has 14 residues. In nucleotides, the CDR3 is TGTGCCAGCAGCTTAGTGGTCCGGGGGAATGGGCTGTTTTTT. This codes for CASSLVVRGNGLFF.

This clonotype was counted between two and nine times. This chain links TRBV12-5 with TRBJ2-3; 9 bases map to TRBD2. This CDR3 contains 16 residues. Germline trimming cut 6 bases from V and 1 base from J; bases unmatched to any gene: 8. Germline V lookup: CDR1 LGHNT, CDR2 FRNRAP. CDR3 DNA sequence: TGTGCTAGTGGCCGGCGGACTAGCGACCGCACAGATACGCAGTATTTT. It encodes CASGRRTSDRTDTQYF.

This clonotype was observed a handful of times. This rearrangement joins TRBV4-1 to TRBJ2-2, with TRBD2 matching 14 bases. Germline CDR1 is MGHRA and CDR2 is YSYEKL. There are 19 residues in the CDR3. The trim removed 3 bases at V and 8 bases at J, leaving 14 bases unmatched. The CDR3 DNA follows: TGCGCCAGCAGCCAGAAATTGGGACTAGCGGGGGCTGGTCGAGGGGAGCTGTTTTTT. Translating gives CASSQKLGLAGAGRGELFF.

The chain recombines TRBV7-9 with TRBJ2-1; 7 nucleotides line up with TRBD1. This CDR3 contains 16 residues. The V gene end was trimmed by 4 bases and the J gene end by 1 base; junction bases not matched to a gene: 7. Germline V CDR1 and CDR2: SEHNR, FQNEAQ (reference sequence). DNA of the CDR3: TGTGCCAGCAGCTCCCGACAGGGTCTGTCCTACAATGAGCAGTTCTTC. Translation gives CASSSRQGLSYNEQFF.

CDR3 region: CASSETGTTAYEQYF. CDR3 nucleotides: TGTGCCAGCAGCGAGACAGGGACGACGGCCTACGAGCAGTACTTC. The chain has TRBV7-8 and TRBJ2-7; 7 bases fit TRBD1. The CDR3 runs 15 residues. V shed 5 bases, J shed 2 bases, and the junction held 9 bases outside the gene matches. The germline V gene has CDR1 SGHVS and CDR2 FQNEAQ.

The chain recombines TRBV20-1 with TRBJ2-1, with 10 bases that match TRBD2. The ends lost 3 bases at V and 7 bases at J; junction bases unmatched: 12. CDR1 is DFQATT, CDR2 SNEGSKA, per germline (reference sequence). The CDR3 length is 16 residues. The DNA of the CDR3 is TGCAGTGCTAGGCGGGAGCTAGCGGGAGAGCCGAATGAGCAGTTCTTC. This gives the protein CSARRELAGEPNEQFF.

V gene TRBV7-6 combines with J gene TRBJ2-1; D could derive from TRBD1 or TRBD2 (6 bases each). The CDR3 loop spans 15 amino acids. Deletions cut 4 bases from V and 9 bases from J, with 19 bases between. Germline V gene data show CDR1 as SGHVS and CDR2 as FNYEAQ. CDR3 region: CASSYPGGPSAEQFF. CDR3 coding DNA: TGTGCCAGCAGCTATCCTGGGGGGCCTTCTGCTGAGCAGTTCTTC. The complete variable domain, with remaining parts taken from reference TRBV7-6 and TRBJ2-1, reads GAGVSQSPRYKVTKRGQDVALRCDPISGHVSLYWYRQALGQGPEFLTYFNYEAQQDKSGLPNDRFSAERPEGSISTLTIQRTEQRDSAMYRCASSYPGGPSAEQFFGPGTRLTVL.

The chain combines TRBV6-6 with TRBJ2-6, with D hard to call. The CDR3 is 14 amino acids. From germline, CDR1 is MNHNY and CDR2 SVGAGI (reference sequence). The V gene lost 5 bases and the J gene lost 0 bases, with 5 bases spanning the gap. CDR3 protein: CASSQFSGANVLTF. CDR3 bases: TGTGCCAGCAGTCAGTTCTCTGGGGCCAACGTCCTGACTTTC.

The gene calls are TRBV7-6 and TRBJ1-1; D is undetermined. V was trimmed by 3 bases and J by 3 bases, leaving 11 bases between them. The CDR3 runs to 14 residues. The V gene's germline CDR1 is SGHVS and CDR2 FNYEAQ. The CDR3 sequence is CASSFRVGDTEAFF. CDR3 nucleotides: TGTGCCAGCAGCTTTCGGGTAGGAGACACTGAAGCTTTCTTT. Filled out from reference TRBV7-6 and TRBJ1-1, the complete variable domain reads GAGVSQSPRYKVTKRGQDVALRCDPISGHVSLYWYRQALGQGPEFLTYFNYEAQQDKSGLPNDRFSAERPEGSISTLTIQRTEQRDSAMYRCASSFRVGDTEAFFGQGTRLTVV.

This clonotype was observed many times. Germline is not matched at one junction end, which may reflect a read error. The chain couples TRBV5-1 to TRBJ1-1; possible D gene TRBD1, 6 bases. This CDR3 region has 13 residues. The germline V gene has CDR1 SGHRS and CDR2 YFSETQ. The CDR3 sequence is CASSLVRGTEAFF. The CDR3, as DNA: TGTGCCAGCAGCTTAGTCAGGGGCACTGAAGCTTTCTTT. The full variable domain, its missing parts supplied by reference TRBV5-1 and TRBJ1-1, is KAGVTQTPRYLIKTRGQQVTLSCSPISGHRSVSWYQQTPGQGLQFLFEYFSETQRNKGNFPGRFSGRQFSNSRSEMNVSTLELGDSALYLCASSLVRGTEAFFGQGTRLTVV.

As regards this clonotype: This may be a read error, as it is one base from a much larger clone. The chain is built from TRBV6-1 and TRBJ1-5, with 8 bases identical to TRBD1. V trimming: 6 bases; J trimming: 2 bases; junction bases outside the gene matches: 3. The CDR3 runs to 14 residues. CDR1 is MNHNS, CDR2 SASEGT, per germline. This CDR3 reads CASRPTGGNQPQHF. In DNA form, the CDR3 reads TGTGCCAGCAGGCCGACAGGGGGCAATCAGCCCCAGCATTTT.